This T cell receptor beta chain is drawn from a study of response to subunit inactivated influenza vaccine. Findings and caveats of the study: It was the authors' suggestion that each seasonal influenza vaccination recruits few new T cells.

In its sample, this clonotype was seen once. Its antigen remains unknown. Relative to the germline gene, one junction end is altered; a read error may explain this. The germline V gene has CDR1 LGHDT and CDR2 YNNKEL (reference sequence). This CDR3 contains 18 residues. TCRdb re-analysed the RT-PCR reads in MiXCR, keeping a single row per CDR3 protein. The sample comprises 560,000 or so distinct CDR3 sequences, approximately 7.1% of which are singletons, and under 15% rests with the top ten. The origin of this receptor is a man aged 50 to 69 who received an inactivated influenza vaccine. The material was PBMCs from blood, obtained 23 to 25 months after vaccination. The rearrangement links TRBV3-1 to TRBJ2-1, with 10 positions matching TRBD1. CDR3 bases: TGTGCCAGCACCCAAGAGGTCCCCGGGACAGGGGTGGTTAATGAGCAGTTCTTC. Its translation: CASTQEVPGTGVVNEQFF.